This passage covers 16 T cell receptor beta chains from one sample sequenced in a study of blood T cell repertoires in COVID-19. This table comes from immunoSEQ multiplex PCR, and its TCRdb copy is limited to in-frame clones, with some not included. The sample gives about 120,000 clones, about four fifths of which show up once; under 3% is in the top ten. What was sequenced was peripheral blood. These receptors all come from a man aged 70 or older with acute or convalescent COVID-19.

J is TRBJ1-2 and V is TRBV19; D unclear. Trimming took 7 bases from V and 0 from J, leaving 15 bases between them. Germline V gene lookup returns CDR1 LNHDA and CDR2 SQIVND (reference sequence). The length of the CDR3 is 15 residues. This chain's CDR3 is CASTPSGEANYGYTF. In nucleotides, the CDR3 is TGTGCCAGTACCCCAAGCGGGGAAGCTAACTATGGCTACACCTTC.

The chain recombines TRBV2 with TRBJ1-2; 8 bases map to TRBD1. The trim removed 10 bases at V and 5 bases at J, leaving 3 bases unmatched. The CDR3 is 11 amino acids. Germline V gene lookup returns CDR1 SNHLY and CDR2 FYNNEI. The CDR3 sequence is CATGQGYGYTF. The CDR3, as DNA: TGTGCCACAGGACAGGGATATGGCTACACCTTC.

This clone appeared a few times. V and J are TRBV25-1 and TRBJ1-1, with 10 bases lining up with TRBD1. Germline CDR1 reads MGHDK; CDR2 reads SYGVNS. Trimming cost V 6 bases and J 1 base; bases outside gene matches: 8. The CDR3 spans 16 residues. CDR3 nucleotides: TGTGCCAGCAGCGGAAGACAGGGGGCCGGGAACACTGAAGCTTTCTTT. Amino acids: CASSGRQGAGNTEAFF.

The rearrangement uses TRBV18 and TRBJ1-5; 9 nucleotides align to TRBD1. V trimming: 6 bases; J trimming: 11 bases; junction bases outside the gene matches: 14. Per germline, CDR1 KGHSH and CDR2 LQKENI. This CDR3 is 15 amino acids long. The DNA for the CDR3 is TGTGCCAGCTCTCAACGCGGACAGGGGTTATCAGCCCAGCATTTT. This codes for CASSQRGQGLSAQHF.

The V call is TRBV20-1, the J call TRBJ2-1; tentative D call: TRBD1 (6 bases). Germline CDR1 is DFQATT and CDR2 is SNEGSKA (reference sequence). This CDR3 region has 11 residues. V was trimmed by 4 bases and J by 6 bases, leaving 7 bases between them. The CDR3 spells CSATGVNEQFF. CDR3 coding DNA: TGCAGTGCTACAGGGGTCAATGAGCAGTTCTTC.

The CDR3 nucleotides are TGTGCCAGCAGCTTGTGGTCAGATAGCAATCAGCCCCAGCATTTT. Residues: CASSLWSDSNQPQHF. The genes are TRBV5-8 and TRBJ1-5; no clear D. CDR3 length: 15 amino acids. The germline V gene encodes CDR1 SGHTS and CDR2 YDEGEE. V was trimmed by 1 base and J by 0 bases, leaving 8 bases between them.

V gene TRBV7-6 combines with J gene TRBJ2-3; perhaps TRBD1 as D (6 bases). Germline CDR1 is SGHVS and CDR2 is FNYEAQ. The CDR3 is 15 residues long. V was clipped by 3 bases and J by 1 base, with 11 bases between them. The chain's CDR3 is CASSFGQLRTDTQYF. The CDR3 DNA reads TGTGCCAGCAGCTTTGGACAGCTTCGCACAGATACGCAGTATTTT.

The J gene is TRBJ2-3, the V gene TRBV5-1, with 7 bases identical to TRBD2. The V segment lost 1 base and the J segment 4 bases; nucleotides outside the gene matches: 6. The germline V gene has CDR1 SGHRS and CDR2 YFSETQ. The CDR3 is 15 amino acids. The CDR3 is CASSLNSGTADTQYF. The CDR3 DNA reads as TGCGCCAGCAGCTTGAACAGCGGGACTGCAGATACGCAGTATTTT.

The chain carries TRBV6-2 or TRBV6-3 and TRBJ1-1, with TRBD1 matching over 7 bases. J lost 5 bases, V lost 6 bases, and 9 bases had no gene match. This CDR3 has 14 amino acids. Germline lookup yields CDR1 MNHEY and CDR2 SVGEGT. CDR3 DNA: TGTGCCAGCAGCTCCCCGGACAGGCGTACTGAAGCTTTCTTT. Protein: CASSSPDRRTEAFF.

The CDR3 region has the DNA TGTGCCACAAAGACGGGAGGGTTCGGTATGAACACTGAAGCTTTCTTT. Protein product: CATKTGGFGMNTEAFF. The chain links TRBV19 to TRBJ1-1, with D hard to call. Germline V gene lookup returns CDR1 LNHDA and CDR2 SQIVND (reference sequence). This CDR3 spans 16 amino acids. Trimming stripped 10 bases from V and 0 bases from J, with 21 bases between.

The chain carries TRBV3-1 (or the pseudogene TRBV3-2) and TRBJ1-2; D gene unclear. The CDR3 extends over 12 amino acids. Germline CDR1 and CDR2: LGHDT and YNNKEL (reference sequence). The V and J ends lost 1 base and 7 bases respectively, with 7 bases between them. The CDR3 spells CASSQASGGYTF. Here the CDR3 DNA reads TGTGCCAGCAGCCAAGCCTCGGGTGGCTACACCTTC.

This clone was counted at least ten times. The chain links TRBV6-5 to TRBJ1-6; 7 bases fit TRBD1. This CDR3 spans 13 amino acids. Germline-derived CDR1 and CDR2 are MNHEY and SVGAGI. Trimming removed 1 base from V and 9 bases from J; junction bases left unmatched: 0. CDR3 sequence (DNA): TGTGCCAGCAGTTACTACAGGGGTTCACCCCTCCACTTT. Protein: CASSYYRGSPLHF.

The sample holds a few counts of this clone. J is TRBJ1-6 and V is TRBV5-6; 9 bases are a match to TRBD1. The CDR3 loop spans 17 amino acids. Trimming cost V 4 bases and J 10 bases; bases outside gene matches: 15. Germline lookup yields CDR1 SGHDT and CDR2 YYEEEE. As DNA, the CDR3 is TGTGCCAGCAGCCTCACTTGGACCGGGACAGGGAACTCACCCCTCCACTTT. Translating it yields CASSLTWTGTGNSPLHF.

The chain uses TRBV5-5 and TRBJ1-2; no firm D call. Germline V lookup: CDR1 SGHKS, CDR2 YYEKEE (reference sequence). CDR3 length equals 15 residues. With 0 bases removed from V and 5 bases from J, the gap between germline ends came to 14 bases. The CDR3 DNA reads TGTGCCAGCAGCTTGGTCTCGGAGGTGGGGTATGGCTACACCTTC. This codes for CASSLVSEVGYGYTF.

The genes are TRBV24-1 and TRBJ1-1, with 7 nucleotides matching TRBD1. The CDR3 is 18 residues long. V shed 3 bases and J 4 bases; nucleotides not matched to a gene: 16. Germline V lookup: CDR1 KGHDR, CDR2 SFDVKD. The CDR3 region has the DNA TGTGCCACCAGTGATGATGACAGGGACCCTGGTGGTGGCACTGAAGCTTTCTTT. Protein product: CATSDDDRDPGGGTEAFF.

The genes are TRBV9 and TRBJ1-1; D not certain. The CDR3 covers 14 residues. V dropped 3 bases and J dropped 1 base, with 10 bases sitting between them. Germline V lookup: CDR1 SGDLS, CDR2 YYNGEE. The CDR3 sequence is CASSGGVWNTEAFF. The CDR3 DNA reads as TGTGCCAGCAGCGGGGGAGTTTGGAACACTGAAGCTTTCTTT. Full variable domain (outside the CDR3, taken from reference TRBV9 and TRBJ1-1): DSGVTQTPKHLITATGQRVTLRCSPRSGDLSVYWYQQSLDQGLQFLIQYYNGEERAKGNILERFSAQQFPDLHSELNLSSLELGDSALYFCASSGGVWNTEAFFGQGTRLTVV.